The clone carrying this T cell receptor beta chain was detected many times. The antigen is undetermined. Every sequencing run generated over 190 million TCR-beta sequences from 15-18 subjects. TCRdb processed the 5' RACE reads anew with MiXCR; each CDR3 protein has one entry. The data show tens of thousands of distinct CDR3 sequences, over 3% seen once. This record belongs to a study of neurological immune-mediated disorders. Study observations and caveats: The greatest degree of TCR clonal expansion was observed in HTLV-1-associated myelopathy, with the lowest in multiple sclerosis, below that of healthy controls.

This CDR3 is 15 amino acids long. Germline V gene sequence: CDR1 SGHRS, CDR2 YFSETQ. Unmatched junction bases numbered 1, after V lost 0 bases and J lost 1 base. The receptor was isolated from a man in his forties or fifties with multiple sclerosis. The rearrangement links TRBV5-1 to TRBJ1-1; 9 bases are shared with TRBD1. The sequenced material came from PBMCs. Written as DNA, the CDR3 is TGCGCCAGCAGCTTGGTGGGACAGGGGAACACTGAAGCTTTCTTT. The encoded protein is CASSLVGQGNTEAFF.